The 10 T cell receptor beta chains below all came from one sample that was sequenced in a study of cytomegalovirus exposure and HLA in healthy donors. A multiplex PCR was run with 60 Vbeta primers and 13 Jbeta primers. Profiled with immunoSEQ multiplex PCR; TCRdb holds only in-frame clones, not every one. The profile covers some 140,000 clones, with roughly three quarters appearing a single time and approximately 8% taken by the ten largest. The sequencing input was PBMCs. The receptors derive from a man aged 25 to 40 in good health and CMV-seropositive.

The J gene is TRBJ1-3, the V gene TRBV30; possibly TRBD1 for D (6 bases). The length of the CDR3 is 14 residues. Germline loops: CDR1 GTSNPN, CDR2 SVGIG (reference sequence). V was shortened by 0 bases and J by 2 bases, with 8 bases between the two germline ends. CDR3 nucleotides: TGTGCCTGGAGTGTGACAGGCACTGGAAACACCATATATTTT. It codes for CAWSVTGTGNTIYF. Drawing the rest from reference TRBV30 and TRBJ1-3, the complete variable domain is SQTIHQWPATLVQPVGSPLSLECTVEGTSNPNLYWYRQAAGRGLQLLFYSVGIGQISSEVPQNLSASRPQDRQFILSSKKLLLSDSGFYLCAWSVTGTGNTIYFGEGSWLTVV.

The V call is TRBV28, the J call TRBJ2-7, with 9 positions matching TRBD1. The CDR3 is 14 residues long. V shed 5 bases, J shed 5 bases, and the junction held 7 bases outside the gene matches. Germline values: CDR1 MDHEN, CDR2 SYDVKM. This chain's CDR3 is CASSTYRGPDEQYF. As DNA, the CDR3 is TGTGCCAGCAGTACGTACAGGGGGCCTGACGAGCAGTACTTC.

This clone occurred a few times. The rearrangement links TRBV6-4 to TRBJ1-1; D is undetermined. The CDR3 is 14 amino acids. CDR1 is MRHNA and CDR2 is SNTAGT in the germline V gene. V lost 0 bases to trimming and J lost 10 bases, with 15 bases between them. The DNA for the CDR3 is TGTGCCAGCAGTGACTCCCCTCAGGTCCGGGGAGCTTTCTTT. It specifies CASSDSPQVRGAFF.

This clone came up a few times. The chain recombines TRBV5-1 with TRBJ1-4; the match to TRBD1 covers 8 bases. Germline V gene data show CDR1 as SGHRS and CDR2 as YFSETQ. This CDR3 is 14 amino acids long. The V gene end was trimmed by 3 bases and the J gene end by 8 bases; junction bases not matched to a gene: 6. CDR3 sequence reads: CASSSDRVEEKLFF. The CDR3 coding sequence is TGCGCCAGCAGCTCGGACAGGGTAGAAGAAAAACTGTTTTTT.

This clone was detected only a few times. V and J are TRBV5-6 and TRBJ2-2; no clear D gene. Germline V gene sequence: CDR1 SGHDT, CDR2 YYEEEE. The CDR3 sequence is 13 residues long. V lost 4 bases and J 0 bases, leaving 4 bases between the germline ends. CDR3 sequence: CASSPPNTGELFF. Written as DNA, the CDR3 is TGTGCCAGCAGCCCTCCGAACACCGGGGAGCTGTTTTTT.

This chain connects TRBV5-5 to TRBJ1-2; 8 bases match TRBD1. The V and J ends lost 5 bases and 3 bases, in that order; junction bases with no gene match: 6. CDR1 SGHKS and CDR2 YYEKEE come from the germline V gene (reference sequence). The CDR3 sequence is 14 residues long. CDR3: CASSRQGTYYGYTF. DNA of the CDR3: TGTGCCAGCAGTCGACAGGGGACCTACTATGGCTACACCTTC.

J is TRBJ1-5 and V is TRBV9, with a tentative D call TRBD1 (5 bases). Trimming removed 9 bases from V and 5 bases from J, with 24 bases in between. The germline V gene has CDR1 SGDLS and CDR2 YYNGEE. The CDR3 has 16 amino acids. CDR3 amino acids: CATAGRGREDDQPQHF. Written as DNA, the CDR3 is TGTGCCACCGCGGGGAGGGGCAGGGAGGATGATCAGCCCCAGCATTTT.

This clone showed up just once. V is TRBV4-3 and J is TRBJ1-5, with 7 bases fitting TRBD1. The CDR3 covers 15 residues. CDR1 and CDR2 from the germline V gene are LGHNA and YSLEER. After removal of 3 bases from V and 3 bases from J, the junction contained 5 bases not matched to a gene. The CDR3 protein is CASSQAGQPNQPQHF. CDR3 DNA: TGCGCCAGCAGCCAGGCGGGACAGCCCAATCAGCCCCAGCATTTT.

The chain recombines TRBV10-1 with TRBJ2-7; 7 bases fit TRBD1. CDR1 and CDR2 from the germline V gene are WNHNN and SYGVQD (reference sequence). The J segment lost 3 bases and the V segment lost 6 bases, leaving 5 bases of the junction unmatched. CDR3 size: 13 residues. DNA for the CDR3: TGCGCCAGCAGACCCGGGACAGACTACGAGCAGTACTTC. Translating it yields CASRPGTDYEQYF.

The chain carries TRBV6-1 and TRBJ2-7; 8 positions match TRBD2. The CDR3 runs 18 residues. V trimming: 4 bases; J trimming: 4 bases; junction bases outside the gene matches: 18. From germline, CDR1 is MNHNS and CDR2 SASEGT. CDR3 bases: TGTGCCAGCAGTGTAGCTAAGAACTCCGGGACTAGAGGTTACGAGCAGTACTTC. This codes for CASSVAKNSGTRGYEQYF.